One and the same sample provided the 8 T cell receptor beta chains below, sequenced in a study of T cell repertoires in cytomegalovirus infection. The antigens for these receptors are not known. TCRdb processed the reads anew with MiXCR; each CDR3 protein has one entry. The profile shows about 27,000 distinct CDR3 sequences, under 20% of them singletons. This specimen was CD8+ T cells from cultured PBMCs, taken from culture after CMV antigen stimulation. These receptor sequences come from a human donor in good health (CMV status not recorded). Some clones in this sample may be carry-over from other donors' samples.

This clonotype has more than one count but fewer than ten. J is TRBJ1-5 and V is TRBV15; TRBD1 agrees at 9 bases. CDR3 length equals 14 residues. Germline V gene data show CDR1 as LNHNV and CDR2 as YYDKDF (reference sequence). After removal of 9 bases from V and 7 bases from J, the junction contained 10 bases not matched to a gene. The CDR3 region is CATAGTGSSQPQHF. CDR3 bases: TGTGCCACAGCCGGGACAGGGTCGTCGCAGCCCCAGCATTTT.

This chain connects TRBV6-2 or TRBV6-3 to TRBJ2-4; no clear D. V dropped 5 bases and J dropped 0 bases, with 17 bases sitting between them. Germline assignment: CDR1 MNHEY and CDR2 SVGEGT. This CDR3 is built from 17 residues. CDR3 in amino acids: CASSQWALNAAKNIQYF. The CDR3 nucleotides read TGTGCCAGCAGTCAATGGGCCCTTAATGCAGCCAAAAACATTCAGTACTTC.

This clonotype was picked up a small number of times. The chain carries TRBV7-2 and TRBJ2-5, with D tentatively TRBD1 (6 bases). The CDR3 runs 16 residues. V was trimmed by 2 bases and J by 2 bases, leaving 15 bases between them. Germline CDR1 and CDR2: SGHTA and FQGNSA. The CDR3 here is CASSLKDSTFQETQYF. The DNA for the CDR3 is TGTGCCAGCAGCTTAAAGGACAGCACCTTTCAAGAGACCCAGTACTTC.

This chain connects TRBV7-8 to TRBJ2-4; 9 bases align to TRBD1. The CDR3 has 13 residues. Per germline, CDR1 SGHVS and CDR2 FQNEAQ. V was pared by 3 bases and J by 6 bases, with 0 bases of the junction left unmatched. The CDR3 protein is CASSLGQGNIQYF. Written as DNA, the CDR3 is TGTGCCAGCAGCTTGGGACAGGGAAACATTCAGTACTTC.

V gene TRBV4-2 combines with J gene TRBJ2-2; no definite D call. The V gene lost 1 base and the J gene lost 0 bases, with 6 bases spanning the gap. Germline V gives CDR1 LGHNA, CDR2 YNFKEQ. The CDR3 is 15 amino acids. The CDR3 DNA reads as TGTGCCAGCAGCCAAGGAGTCGCGAACACCGGGGAGCTGTTTTTT. This codes for CASSQGVANTGELFF.

In its sample, this clonotype was seen a few times. This CDR3 reads CASSFGVGTGVGETNEKLFF. CDR3 sequence (DNA): TGCGCCAGCAGCTTTGGAGTGGGGACAGGGGTTGGAGAGACTAATGAAAAACTGTTTTTT. The chain employs TRBV5-1 and TRBJ1-4; TRBD1 matches at 10 bases. The junction had 15 bases not matched to a gene; V was cut back by 2 bases and J by 2 bases. The CDR3 is made up of 20 amino acids. Germline V lookup: CDR1 SGHRS, CDR2 YFSETQ.

This clonotype was seen more than once but under ten times. The genes are TRBV27 and TRBJ2-7, with D possibly matching TRBD2 (5 bases). V lost 4 bases, J lost 0 bases, and 25 bases lay in between. CDR1 is MNHEY, CDR2 SMNVEV, per germline (reference sequence). The CDR3 consists of 19 residues. The CDR3 is CASSSRTSHPSISSYEQYF. Written as DNA, the CDR3 is TGTGCCAGCAGTTCCCGGACTTCCCACCCCTCTATCAGCTCCTACGAGCAGTACTTC.

Many counts were recorded for this clonotype. The V call is TRBV4-1, the J call TRBJ2-7, with D perhaps TRBD2 (5 bases). V dropped 1 base and J dropped 3 bases, with 13 bases sitting between them. The CDR3 spans 15 residues. The germline V gene encodes CDR1 MGHRA and CDR2 YSYEKL. The CDR3 DNA reads TGCGCCAGCAGCCAAGGGAGCGGATCAGGCTACGAGCAGTACTTC. Translation gives CASSQGSGSGYEQYF.